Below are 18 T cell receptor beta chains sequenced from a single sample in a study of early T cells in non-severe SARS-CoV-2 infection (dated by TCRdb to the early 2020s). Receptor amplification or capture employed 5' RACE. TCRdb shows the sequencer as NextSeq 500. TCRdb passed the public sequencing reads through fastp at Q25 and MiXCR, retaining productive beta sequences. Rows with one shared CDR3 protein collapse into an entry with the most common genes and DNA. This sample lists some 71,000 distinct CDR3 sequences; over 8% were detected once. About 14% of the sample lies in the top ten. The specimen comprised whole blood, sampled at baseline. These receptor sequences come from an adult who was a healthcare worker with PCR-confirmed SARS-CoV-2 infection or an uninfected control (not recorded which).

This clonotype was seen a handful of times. The CDR3 reads CASSKIEWGGGREQYF. For the CDR3, the DNA is TGTGCCAGCAGCAAAATCGAGTGGGGAGGCGGGCGAGAGCAGTACTTC. This chain joins TRBV21-1 and TRBJ2-7; whether TRBD2, the table's D call, matches the DNA was not checked. TRBV21-1 is listed as a pseudogene. This CDR3 is built from 16 residues.

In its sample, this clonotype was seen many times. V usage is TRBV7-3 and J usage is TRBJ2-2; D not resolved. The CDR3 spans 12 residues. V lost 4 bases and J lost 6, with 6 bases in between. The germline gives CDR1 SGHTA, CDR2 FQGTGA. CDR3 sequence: CASSSRPGELFF. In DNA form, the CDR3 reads TGTGCCAGCAGCTCAAGGCCCGGGGAGCTGTTTTTT.

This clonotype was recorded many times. CDR3 protein: CASSKDRRETQYF. The CDR3, as DNA: TGTGCCAGCAGCAAAGACAGGAGAGAGACCCAGTACTTC. V usage is TRBV5-6 and J usage is TRBJ2-5, with D tentatively TRBD1 (6 bases). Looked up from germline, CDR1 is SGHDT and CDR2 is YYEEEE. V dropped 4 bases and J dropped 4 bases, with 11 bases sitting between them. This CDR3 has 13 amino acids.

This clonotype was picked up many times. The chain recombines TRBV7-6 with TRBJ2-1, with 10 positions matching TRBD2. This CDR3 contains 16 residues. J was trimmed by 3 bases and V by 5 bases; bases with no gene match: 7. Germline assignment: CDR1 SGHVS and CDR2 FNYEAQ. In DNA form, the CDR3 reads TGTGCCAGCAGCCCATTGACTAGCGGGTACTACAATGAGCAGTTCTTC. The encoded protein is CASSPLTSGYYNEQFF.

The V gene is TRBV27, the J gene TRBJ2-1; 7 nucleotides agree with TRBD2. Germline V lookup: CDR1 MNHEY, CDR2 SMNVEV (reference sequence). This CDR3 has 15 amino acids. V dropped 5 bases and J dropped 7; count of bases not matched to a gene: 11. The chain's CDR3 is CASSPLTGRMNEQFF. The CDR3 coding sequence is TGTGCCAGCAGTCCACTTACCGGGAGGATGAATGAGCAGTTCTTC.

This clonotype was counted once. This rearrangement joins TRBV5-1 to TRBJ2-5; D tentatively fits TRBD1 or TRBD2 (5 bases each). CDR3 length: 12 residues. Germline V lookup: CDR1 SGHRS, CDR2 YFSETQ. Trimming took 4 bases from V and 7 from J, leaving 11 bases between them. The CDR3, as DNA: TGCGCCAGCAGCCGGGACCAGGGGACCCAGTACTTC. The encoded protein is CASSRDQGTQYF.

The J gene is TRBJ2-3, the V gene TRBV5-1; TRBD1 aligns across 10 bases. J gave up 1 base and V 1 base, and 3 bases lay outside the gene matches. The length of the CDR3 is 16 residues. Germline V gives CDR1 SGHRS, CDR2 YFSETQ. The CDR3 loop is CASSLPGTGGTDTQYF. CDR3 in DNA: TGCGCCAGCAGCTTGCCGGGGACAGGGGGCACAGATACGCAGTATTTT.

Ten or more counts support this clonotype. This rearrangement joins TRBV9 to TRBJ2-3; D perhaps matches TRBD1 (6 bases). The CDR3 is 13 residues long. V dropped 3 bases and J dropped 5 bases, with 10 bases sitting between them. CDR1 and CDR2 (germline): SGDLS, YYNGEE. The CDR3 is CASSGPGVDTQYF. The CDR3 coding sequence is TGTGCCAGCAGCGGGCCAGGGGTAGATACGCAGTATTTT.

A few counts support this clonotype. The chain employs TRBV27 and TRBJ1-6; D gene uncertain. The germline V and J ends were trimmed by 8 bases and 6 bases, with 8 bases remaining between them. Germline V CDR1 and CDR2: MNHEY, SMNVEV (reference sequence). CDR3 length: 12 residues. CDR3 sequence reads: CASGDFNSPLHF. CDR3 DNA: TGTGCCAGCGGCGACTTTAATTCACCCCTCCACTTT.

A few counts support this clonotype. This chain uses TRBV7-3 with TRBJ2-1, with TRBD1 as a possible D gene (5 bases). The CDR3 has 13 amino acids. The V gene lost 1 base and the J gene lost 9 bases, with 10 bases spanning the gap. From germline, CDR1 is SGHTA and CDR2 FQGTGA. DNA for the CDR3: TGTGCCAGCAGCTTAAACGGCAGGGCTGAGCAGTTCTTC. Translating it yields CASSLNGRAEQFF.

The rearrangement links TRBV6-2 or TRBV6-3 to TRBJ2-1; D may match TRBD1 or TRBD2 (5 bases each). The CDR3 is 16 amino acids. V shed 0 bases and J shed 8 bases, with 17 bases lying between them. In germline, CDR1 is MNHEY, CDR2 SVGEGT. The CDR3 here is CASSYSIGHRGDEQFF. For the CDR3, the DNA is TGTGCCAGCAGTTACTCGATAGGACACCGAGGGGATGAGCAGTTCTTC.

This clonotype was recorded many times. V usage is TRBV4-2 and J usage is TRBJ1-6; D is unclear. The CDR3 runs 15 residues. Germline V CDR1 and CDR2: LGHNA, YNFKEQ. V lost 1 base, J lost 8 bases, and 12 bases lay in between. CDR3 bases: TGTGCCAGCAGCCAAGGAGAGGCGATGGATTCACCCCTCCACTTT. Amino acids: CASSQGEAMDSPLHF.

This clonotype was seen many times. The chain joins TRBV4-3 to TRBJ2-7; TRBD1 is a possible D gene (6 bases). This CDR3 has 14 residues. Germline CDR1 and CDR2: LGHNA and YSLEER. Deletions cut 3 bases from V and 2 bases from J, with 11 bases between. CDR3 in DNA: TGCGCCAGCAGCCAGGAGACAGGCCCCTACGAGCAGTACTTC. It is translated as CASSQETGPYEQYF.

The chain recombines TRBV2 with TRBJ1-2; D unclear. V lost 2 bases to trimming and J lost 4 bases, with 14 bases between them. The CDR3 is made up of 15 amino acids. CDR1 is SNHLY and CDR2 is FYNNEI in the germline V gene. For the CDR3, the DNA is TGTGCCAGCAGTGAAACCCTCTTGGCACCCTATGGCTACACCTTC. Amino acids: CASSETLLAPYGYTF.

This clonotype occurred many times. This CDR3 is CASRPLGETQYF. The CDR3 bases are TGTGCCAGCAGACCCCTAGGAGAGACCCAGTACTTC. This chain uses TRBV6-4 with TRBJ2-5; D is undetermined. The germline gives CDR1 MRHNA, CDR2 SNTAGT. Deletions cut 6 bases from V and 4 bases from J, with 9 bases between. This CDR3 comprises 12 residues.

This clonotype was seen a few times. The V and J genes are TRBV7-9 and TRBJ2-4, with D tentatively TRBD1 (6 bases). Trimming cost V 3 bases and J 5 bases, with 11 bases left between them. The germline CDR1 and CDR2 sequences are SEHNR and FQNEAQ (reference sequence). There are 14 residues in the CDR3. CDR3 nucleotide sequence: TGTGCCAGCAGCTTTGGACAGAAGCAAAACATTCAGTACTTC. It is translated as CASSFGQKQNIQYF.

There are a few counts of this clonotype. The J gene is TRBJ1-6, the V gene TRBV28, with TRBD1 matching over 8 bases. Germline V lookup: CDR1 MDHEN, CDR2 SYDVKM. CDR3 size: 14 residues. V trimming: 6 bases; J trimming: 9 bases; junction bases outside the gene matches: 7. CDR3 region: CASSRTGIFSPLHF. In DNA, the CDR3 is TGTGCCAGCAGCCGGACAGGGATCTTTTCACCCCTCCACTTT.

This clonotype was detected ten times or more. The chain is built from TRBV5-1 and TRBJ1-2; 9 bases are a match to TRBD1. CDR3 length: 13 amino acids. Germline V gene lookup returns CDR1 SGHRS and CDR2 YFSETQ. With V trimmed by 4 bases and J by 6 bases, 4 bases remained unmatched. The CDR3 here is CASSEQGADGYTF. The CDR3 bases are TGCGCCAGCAGCGAACAGGGGGCTGATGGCTACACCTTC.